The 3 T cell receptor beta chains given below trace back to one sample, sequenced in a study of blood T cells in healthy people across ages. A second PCR of roughly 6 to 12 cycles used a sample-barcoded 5' primer and a J-beta primer mix. TCRdb reanalysed the 5' RACE reads using MiXCR and keeps one entry per CDR3 protein. The table has 600,000 to 900,000 distinct CDR3 sequences, 20% to 30% seen once. These data also formed part of another study, on T cells of mothers and their children.

Sequencing input: blood. These TCRs come from a boy aged 10-17 years in good health.

The chain carries TRBV5-1 and TRBJ1-4; D possibly corresponds to TRBD1 (5 bases). The CDR3 loop spans 16 amino acids. V lost 4 bases to trimming and J lost 5 bases, with 18 bases between them. CDR1 and CDR2 (germline): SGHRS, YFSETQ. CDR3 in amino acids: CASSPGARGLNEKLFF. In nucleotides, the CDR3 is TGCGCCAGCAGCCCCGGGGCCCGGGGGTTGAATGAAAAACTGTTTTTT.

Concerning this clonotype: Given a much more abundant clone one base away, this may be a read error. The V gene is TRBV27, the J gene TRBJ1-4; D remains unclear. Looked up from germline, CDR1 is MNHEY and CDR2 is SMNVEV (reference sequence). V lost 5 bases, J lost 8 bases, and 15 bases lay in between. The CDR3 loop spans 14 amino acids. The CDR3 loop reads CASSPAGRHEKLFF. CDR3 coding DNA: TGTGCCAGCAGTCCCGCGGGAAGGCACGAAAAACTGTTTTTT.

The J gene is TRBJ2-5, the V gene TRBV9, with TRBD2 matching 9 bases. This CDR3 is built from 15 residues. Per germline, CDR1 SGDLS and CDR2 YYNGEE. The V gene end was trimmed by 0 bases and the J gene end by 4 bases; junction bases not matched to a gene: 4. CDR3 sequence: CASSVDGGGAETQYF. In nucleotides, the CDR3 is TGTGCCAGCAGCGTAGATGGCGGGGGGGCAGAGACCCAGTACTTC.